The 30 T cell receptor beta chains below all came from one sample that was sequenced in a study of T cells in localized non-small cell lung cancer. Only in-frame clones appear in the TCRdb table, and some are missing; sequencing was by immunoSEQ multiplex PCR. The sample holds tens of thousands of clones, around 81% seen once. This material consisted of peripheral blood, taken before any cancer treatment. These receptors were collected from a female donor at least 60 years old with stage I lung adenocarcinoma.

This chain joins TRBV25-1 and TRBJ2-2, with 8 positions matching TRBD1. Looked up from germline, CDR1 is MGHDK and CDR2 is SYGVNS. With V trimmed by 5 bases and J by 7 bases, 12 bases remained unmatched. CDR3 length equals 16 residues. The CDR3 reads CASSSRTGKWNGELFF. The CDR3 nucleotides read TGTGCCAGCAGTTCCCGGACAGGGAAGTGGAACGGGGAGCTGTTTTTT.

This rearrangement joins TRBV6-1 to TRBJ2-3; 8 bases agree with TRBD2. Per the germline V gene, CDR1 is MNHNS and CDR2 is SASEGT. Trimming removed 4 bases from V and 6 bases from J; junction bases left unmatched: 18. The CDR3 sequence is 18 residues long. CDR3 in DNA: TGTGCCAGCAGTGGACTCTACCCAGTCTACTCTAGCGGGGATACGCAGTATTTT. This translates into CASSGLYPVYSSGDTQYF.

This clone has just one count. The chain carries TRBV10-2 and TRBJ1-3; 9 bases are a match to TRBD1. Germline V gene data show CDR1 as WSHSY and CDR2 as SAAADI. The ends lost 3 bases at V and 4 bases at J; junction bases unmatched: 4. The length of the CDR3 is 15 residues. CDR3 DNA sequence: TGCGCCAGCAGTGAAGGGACAGGGTACGGAAACACCATATATTTT. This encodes CASSEGTGYGNTIYF.

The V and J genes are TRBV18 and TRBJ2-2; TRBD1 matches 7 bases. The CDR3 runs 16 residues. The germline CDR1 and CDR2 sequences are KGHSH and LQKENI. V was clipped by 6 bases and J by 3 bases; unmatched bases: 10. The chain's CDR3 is CASSRPTGLDTGELFF. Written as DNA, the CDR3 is TGTGCCAGCTCGCGCCCGACAGGGTTGGACACCGGGGAGCTGTTTTTT.

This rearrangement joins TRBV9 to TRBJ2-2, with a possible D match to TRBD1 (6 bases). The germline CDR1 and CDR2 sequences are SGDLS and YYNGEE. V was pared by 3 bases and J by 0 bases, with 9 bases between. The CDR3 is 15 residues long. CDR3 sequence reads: CASSARGSNTGELFF. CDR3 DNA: TGTGCCAGCAGCGCGAGGGGGTCGAACACCGGGGAGCTGTTTTTT.

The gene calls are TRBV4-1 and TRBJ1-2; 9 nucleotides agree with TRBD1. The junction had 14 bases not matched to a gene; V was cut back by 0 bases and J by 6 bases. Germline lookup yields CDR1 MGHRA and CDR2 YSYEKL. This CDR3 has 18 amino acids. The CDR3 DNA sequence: TGCGCCAGCAGCCAAGAAGGGGGGACAGGGAATCCCTTCGATGGCTACACCTTC. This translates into CASSQEGGTGNPFDGYTF.

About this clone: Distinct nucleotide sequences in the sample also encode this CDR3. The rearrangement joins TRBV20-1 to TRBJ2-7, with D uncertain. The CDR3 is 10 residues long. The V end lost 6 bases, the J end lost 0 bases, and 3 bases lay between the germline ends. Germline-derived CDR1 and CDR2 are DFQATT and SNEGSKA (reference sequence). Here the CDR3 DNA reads TGCAGTGCCCACTCCTACGAGCAGTACTTC. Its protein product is CSAHSYEQYF.

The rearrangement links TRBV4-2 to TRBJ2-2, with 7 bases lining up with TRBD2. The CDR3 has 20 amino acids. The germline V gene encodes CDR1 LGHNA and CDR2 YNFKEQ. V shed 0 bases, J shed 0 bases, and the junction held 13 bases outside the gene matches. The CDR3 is CASSQDTGGGGPANTGELFF. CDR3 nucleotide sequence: TGTGCCAGCAGCCAAGATACTGGCGGGGGAGGGCCAGCGAACACCGGGGAGCTGTTTTTT.

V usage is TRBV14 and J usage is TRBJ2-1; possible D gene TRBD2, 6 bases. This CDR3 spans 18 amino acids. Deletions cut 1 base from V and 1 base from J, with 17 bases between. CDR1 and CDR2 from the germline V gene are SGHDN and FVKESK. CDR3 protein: CASSQAGTWGSSYNEQFF. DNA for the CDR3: TGTGCCAGCAGCCAAGCCGGGACTTGGGGGAGTTCCTACAATGAGCAGTTCTTC.

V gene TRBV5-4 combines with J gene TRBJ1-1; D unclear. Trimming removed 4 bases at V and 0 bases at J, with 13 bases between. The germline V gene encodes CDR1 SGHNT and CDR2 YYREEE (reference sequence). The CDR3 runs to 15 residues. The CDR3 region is CASSLGSPLNTEAFF. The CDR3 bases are TGTGCCAGCAGCCTAGGATCCCCTCTGAACACTGAAGCTTTCTTT.

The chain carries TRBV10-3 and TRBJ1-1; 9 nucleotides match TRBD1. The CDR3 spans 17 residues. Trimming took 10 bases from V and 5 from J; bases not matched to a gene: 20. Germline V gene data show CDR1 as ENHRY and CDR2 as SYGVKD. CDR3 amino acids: CATITTGGKRGKTEAFF. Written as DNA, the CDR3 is TGTGCCACCATAACAACAGGGGGCAAAAGGGGGAAAACTGAAGCTTTCTTT.

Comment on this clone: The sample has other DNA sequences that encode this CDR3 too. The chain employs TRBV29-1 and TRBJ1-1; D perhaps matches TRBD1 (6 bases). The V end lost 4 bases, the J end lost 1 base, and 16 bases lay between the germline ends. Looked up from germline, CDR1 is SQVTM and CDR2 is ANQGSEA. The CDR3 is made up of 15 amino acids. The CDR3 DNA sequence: TGCAGCGTTGCTTTTGCGGGGGCCACGAACACTGAAGCTTTCTTT. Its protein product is CSVAFAGATNTEAFF.

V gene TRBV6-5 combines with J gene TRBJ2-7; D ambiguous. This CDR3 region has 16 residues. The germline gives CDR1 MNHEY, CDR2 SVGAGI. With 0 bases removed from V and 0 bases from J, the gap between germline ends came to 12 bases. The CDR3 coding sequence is TGTGCCAGCAGTTACTCGGGCTTAGGTGGCTCCTACGAGCAGTACTTC. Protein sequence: CASSYSGLGGSYEQYF.

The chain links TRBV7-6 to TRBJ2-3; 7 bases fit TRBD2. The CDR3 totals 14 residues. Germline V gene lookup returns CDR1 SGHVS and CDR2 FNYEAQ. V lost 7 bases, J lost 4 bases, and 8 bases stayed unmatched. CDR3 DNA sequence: TGTGCCAGCATCCGGGAGGAGGCCTCAGATACGCAGTATTTT. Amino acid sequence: CASIREEASDTQYF.

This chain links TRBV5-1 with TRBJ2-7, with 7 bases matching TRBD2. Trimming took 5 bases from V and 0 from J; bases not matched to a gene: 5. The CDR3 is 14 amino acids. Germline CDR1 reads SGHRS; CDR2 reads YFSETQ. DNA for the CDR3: TGCGCCAGCAGTAAGACTAGCAGCTCCTACGAGCAGTACTTC. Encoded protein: CASSKTSSSYEQYF.

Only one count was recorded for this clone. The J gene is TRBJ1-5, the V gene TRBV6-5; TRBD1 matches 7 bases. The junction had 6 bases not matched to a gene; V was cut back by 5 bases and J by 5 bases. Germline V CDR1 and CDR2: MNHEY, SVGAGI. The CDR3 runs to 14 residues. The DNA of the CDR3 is TGTGCCAGCAGTACGGGACAGTGGGATCAGCCCCAGCATTTT. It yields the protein CASSTGQWDQPQHF.

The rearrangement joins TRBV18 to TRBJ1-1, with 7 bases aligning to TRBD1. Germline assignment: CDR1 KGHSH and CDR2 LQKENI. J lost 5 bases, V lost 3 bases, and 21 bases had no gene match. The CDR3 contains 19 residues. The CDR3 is CASSPISPRAGGKGTEAFF. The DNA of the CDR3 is TGTGCCAGCTCACCTATATCCCCTCGGGCAGGGGGGAAGGGGACTGAAGCTTTCTTT.

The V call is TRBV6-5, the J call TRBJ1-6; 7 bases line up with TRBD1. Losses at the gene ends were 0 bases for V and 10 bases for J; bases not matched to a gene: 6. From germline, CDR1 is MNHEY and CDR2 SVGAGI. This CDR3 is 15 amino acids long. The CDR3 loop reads CASSYSGQDLSPLHF. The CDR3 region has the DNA TGTGCCAGCAGTTACTCAGGACAGGACTTGTCACCCCTCCACTTT.

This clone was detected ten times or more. The CDR3 sequence: CATGWRGGNQPQHF. CDR3 DNA: TGTGCCACCGGTTGGCGAGGTGGCAATCAGCCCCAGCATTTT. The rearrangement links TRBV15 to TRBJ1-5; D remains unclear. V was pared by 8 bases and J by 2 bases, with 13 bases between. Germline CDR1 is LNHNV and CDR2 is YYDKDF (reference sequence). The CDR3 sequence is 14 residues long.

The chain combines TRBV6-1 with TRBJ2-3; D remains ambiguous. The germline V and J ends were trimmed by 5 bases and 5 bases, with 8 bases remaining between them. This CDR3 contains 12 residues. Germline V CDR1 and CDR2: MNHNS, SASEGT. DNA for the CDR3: TGTGCCAGCAGTCCGGTCGGAGATACGCAGTATTTT. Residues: CASSPVGDTQYF.

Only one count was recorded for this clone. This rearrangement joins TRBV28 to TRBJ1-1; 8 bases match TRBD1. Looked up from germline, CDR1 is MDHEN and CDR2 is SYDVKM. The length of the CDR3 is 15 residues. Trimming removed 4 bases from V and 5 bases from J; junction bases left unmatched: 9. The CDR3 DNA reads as TGTGCCAGCAGTTGGCGAAAAACAGGGGGTACTGAAGCTTTCTTT. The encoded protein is CASSWRKTGGTEAFF. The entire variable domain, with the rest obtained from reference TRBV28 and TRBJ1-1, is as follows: DVKVTQSSRYLVKRTGEKVFLECVQDMDHENMFWYRQDPGLGLRLIYFSYDVKMKEKGDIPEGYSVSREKKERFSLILESASTNQTSMYLCASSWRKTGGTEAFFGQGTRLTVV.

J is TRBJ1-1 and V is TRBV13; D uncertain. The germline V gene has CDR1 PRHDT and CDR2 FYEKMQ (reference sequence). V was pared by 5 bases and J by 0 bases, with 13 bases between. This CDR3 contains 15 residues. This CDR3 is CASSPTASMNTEAFF. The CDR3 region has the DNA TGTGCCAGCAGCCCGACGGCCAGTATGAACACTGAAGCTTTCTTT.

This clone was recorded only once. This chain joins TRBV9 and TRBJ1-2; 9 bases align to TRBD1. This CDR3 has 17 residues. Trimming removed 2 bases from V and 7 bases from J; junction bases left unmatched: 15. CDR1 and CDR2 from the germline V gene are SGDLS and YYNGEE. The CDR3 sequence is CASSVSSSPGQGFGYTF. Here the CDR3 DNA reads TGTGCCAGCAGCGTCTCGTCCTCTCCGGGACAGGGTTTTGGCTACACCTTC.

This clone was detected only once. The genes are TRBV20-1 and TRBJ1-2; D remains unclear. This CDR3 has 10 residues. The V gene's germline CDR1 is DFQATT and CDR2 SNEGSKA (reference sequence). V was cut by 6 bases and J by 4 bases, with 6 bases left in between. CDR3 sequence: CSALPYGYTF. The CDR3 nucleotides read TGCAGTGCCCTCCCCTATGGCTACACCTTC.

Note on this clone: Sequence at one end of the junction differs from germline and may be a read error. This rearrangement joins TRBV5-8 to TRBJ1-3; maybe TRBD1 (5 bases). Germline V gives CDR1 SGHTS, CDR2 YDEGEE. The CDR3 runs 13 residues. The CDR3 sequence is CASRGDYGDTIYF. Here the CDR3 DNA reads TGTGCCAGCAGAGGGGATTATGGAGACACCATATATTTT.

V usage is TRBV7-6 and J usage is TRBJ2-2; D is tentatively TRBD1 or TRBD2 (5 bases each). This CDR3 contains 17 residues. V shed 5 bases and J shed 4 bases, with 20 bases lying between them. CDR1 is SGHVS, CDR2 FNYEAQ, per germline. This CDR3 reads CASSRDSGAGGTGELFF. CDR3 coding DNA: TGTGCCAGCAGCCGTGACTCCGGGGCGGGTGGCACCGGGGAGCTGTTTTTT.

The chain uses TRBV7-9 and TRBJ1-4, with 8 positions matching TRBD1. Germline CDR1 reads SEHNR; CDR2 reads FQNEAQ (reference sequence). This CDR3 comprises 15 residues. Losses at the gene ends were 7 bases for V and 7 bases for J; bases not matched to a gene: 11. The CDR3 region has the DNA TGTGCCAGCAAAAGACCCGGGACAGGCCCTGAAAAACTGTTTTTT. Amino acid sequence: CASKRPGTGPEKLFF.

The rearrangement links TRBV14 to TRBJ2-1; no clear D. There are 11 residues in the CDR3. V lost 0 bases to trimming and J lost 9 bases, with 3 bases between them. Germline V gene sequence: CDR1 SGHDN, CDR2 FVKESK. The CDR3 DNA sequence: TGTGCCAGCAGCCAAGAGGTTGAGCAGTTCTTC. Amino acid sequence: CASSQEVEQFF.

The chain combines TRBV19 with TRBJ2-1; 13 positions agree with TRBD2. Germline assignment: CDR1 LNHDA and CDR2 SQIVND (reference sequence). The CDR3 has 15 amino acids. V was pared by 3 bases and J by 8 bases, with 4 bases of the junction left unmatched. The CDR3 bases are TGTGCCAGTAGTATCCAACTAGCGGGAGGGCATGAGCAGTTCTTC. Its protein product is CASSIQLAGGHEQFF.

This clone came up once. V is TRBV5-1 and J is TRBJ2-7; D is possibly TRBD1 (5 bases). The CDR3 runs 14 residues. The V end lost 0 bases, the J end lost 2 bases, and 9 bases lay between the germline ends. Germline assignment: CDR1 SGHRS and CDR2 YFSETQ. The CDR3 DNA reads TGCGCCAGCAGCTTGGACAGGTACACCTACGAGCAGTACTTC. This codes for CASSLDRYTYEQYF.